The entry that follows covers one TCR beta chain sequence. What it binds is not known. The germline V gene has CDR1 SGHTA and CDR2 FQGNSA. There are 15 residues in the CDR3. V was trimmed by 1 base and J by 8 bases, leaving 17 bases between them. Assay used: immunoSEQ multiplex PCR; TCRdb lists only in-frame clones, some missing. The table lists around 60,000 clones, approximately 80% of them singletons. These data belong to a study of early stage breast cancer tumors. Findings and caveats of the study: Enriched TCRB sequences shared across patients were mostly commonly generated sequences. Blood repertoires resembled normal breast more than tumor.

The receptor was derived from a person in their thirties with breast cancer. Sequencing used blood. The rearrangement links TRBV7-2 to TRBJ1-2; D is perhaps TRBD1 (5 bases). CDR3 amino acids: CASSLVVGQGRGYTF. CDR3 in DNA: TGTGCCAGCAGCTTAGTGGTTGGGCAGGGAAGGGGCTACACCTTC.